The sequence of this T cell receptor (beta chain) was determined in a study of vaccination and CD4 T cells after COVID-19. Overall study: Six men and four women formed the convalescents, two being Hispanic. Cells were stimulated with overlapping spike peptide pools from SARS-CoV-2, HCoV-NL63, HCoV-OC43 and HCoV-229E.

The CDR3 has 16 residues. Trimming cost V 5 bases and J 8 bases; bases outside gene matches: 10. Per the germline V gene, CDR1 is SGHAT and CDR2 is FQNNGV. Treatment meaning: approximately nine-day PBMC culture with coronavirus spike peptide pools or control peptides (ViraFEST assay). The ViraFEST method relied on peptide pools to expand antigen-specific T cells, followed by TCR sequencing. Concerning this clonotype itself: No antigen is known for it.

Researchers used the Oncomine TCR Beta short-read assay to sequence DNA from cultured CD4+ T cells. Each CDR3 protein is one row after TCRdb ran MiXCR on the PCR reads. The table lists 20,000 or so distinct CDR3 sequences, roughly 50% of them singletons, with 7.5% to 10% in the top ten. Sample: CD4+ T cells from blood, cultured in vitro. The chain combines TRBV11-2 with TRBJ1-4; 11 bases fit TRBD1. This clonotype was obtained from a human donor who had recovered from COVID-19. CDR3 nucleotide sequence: TGTGCCAGCAGCCCCCGGACAGGGGGCGTCAGCGAAAAACTGTTTTTT. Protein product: CASSPRTGGVSEKLFF. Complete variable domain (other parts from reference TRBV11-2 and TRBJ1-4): EAGVAQSPRYKIIEKRQSVAFWCNPISGHATLYWYQQILGQGPKLLIQFQNNGVVDDSQLPKDRFSAERLKGVDSTLKIQPAKLEDSAVYLCASSPRTGGVSEKLFFGSGTQLSVL.